A single sample gave rise to the 29 T cell receptor beta chains below, sequenced in a study of T cell repertoires in cytomegalovirus infection. A single record per CDR3 protein comes from TCRdb applying MiXCR to the reads. The repertoire holds 250,000 or so distinct CDR3 sequences, with 9% to 15% as singletons. Sequenced material: PBMCs. The receptors come from a human donor in good health (CMV status not recorded). Some clones in this sample may be carry-over from other donors' samples.

This clonotype was seen at least ten times. The V and J genes are TRBV7-9 and TRBJ1-5, with D possibly matching TRBD1 (6 bases). V lost 5 bases and J lost 6, with 17 bases in between. CDR1 and CDR2 (germline): SEHNR, FQNEAQ (reference sequence). The CDR3 has 15 amino acids. The chain's CDR3 is CASSPLAGARQPQHF. As DNA, the CDR3 is TGTGCCAGCAGCCCCCTGGCAGGGGCCCGTCAGCCCCAGCATTTT. The full variable domain, rest sourced from reference TRBV7-9 and TRBJ1-5, is DTGVSQNPRHKITKRGQNVTFRCDPISEHNRLYWYRQTLGQGPEFLTYFQNEAQLEKSRLLSDRFSAERPKGSFSTLEIQRTEQGDSAMYLCASSPLAGARQPQHFGDGTRLSIL.

This clonotype was counted ten times or more. The genes are TRBV7-2 and TRBJ2-5, with D uncertain. The germline gives CDR1 SGHTA, CDR2 FQGNSA. V was pared by 4 bases and J by 2 bases, with 8 bases between. The CDR3 is 13 amino acids. CDR3 residues: CASSSVPQETQYF. The CDR3 DNA sequence: TGTGCCAGCAGCTCCGTCCCTCAAGAGACCCAGTACTTC. The variable domain in full, with the rest retrieved from reference TRBV7-2 and TRBJ2-5, is GAGVSQSPSNKVTEKGKDVELRCDPISGHTALYWYRQSLGQGLEFLIYFQGNSAPDKSGLPSDRFSAERTGGSVSTLTIQRTQQEDSAVYLCASSSVPQETQYFGPGTRLLVL.

The chain carries TRBV20-1 and TRBJ2-5; 8 bases match TRBD2. This CDR3 has 13 residues. Germline CDR1 reads DFQATT; CDR2 reads SNEGSKA (reference sequence). The V segment lost 6 bases and the J segment 4 bases; nucleotides outside the gene matches: 7. The CDR3 DNA follows: TGCAGTGCCGTGTCGGGGGGGGTAGAGACCCAGTACTTC. The encoded protein is CSAVSGGVETQYF.

This clonotype came up a few times. The chain has TRBV7-9 and TRBJ2-1; D might be TRBD1 (5 bases). The CDR3 spans 15 residues. Trimming took 5 bases from V and 0 from J, leaving 11 bases between them. The germline V gene has CDR1 SEHNR and CDR2 FQNEAQ (reference sequence). The chain's CDR3 is CASSPPTASYNEQFF. The CDR3 DNA is TGTGCCAGCAGCCCCCCGACAGCCTCCTACAATGAGCAGTTCTTC.

The J gene is TRBJ2-2, the V gene TRBV3-1; D remains unclear. Trimming removed 3 bases from V and 1 base from J, with 9 bases in between. The CDR3 sequence is 15 residues long. Germline loops: CDR1 LGHDT, CDR2 YNNKEL (reference sequence). The CDR3 region has the DNA TGTGCCAGCAGCCAGGATTTCAGGAACACCGGGGAGCTGTTTTTT. It translates to CASSQDFRNTGELFF.

V usage is TRBV7-4 and J usage is TRBJ2-5; 9 nucleotides match TRBD1. Germline CDR1 and CDR2: SGHVT and SQSDAQ. J gave up 5 bases and V 5 bases, and 6 bases lay outside the gene matches. The CDR3 consists of 14 residues. CDR3 in amino acids: CASSARTGEETQYF. The CDR3 DNA follows: TGTGCCAGCAGCGCCAGGACAGGGGAGGAGACCCAGTACTTC.

Worth noting for this clonotype: This may arise from a read error, as a much more abundant clone is one base away. This chain uses TRBV7-2 with TRBJ1-4; TRBD1 matches 7 bases. This CDR3 contains 14 residues. Germline values: CDR1 SGHTA, CDR2 FQGNSA. CDR3 DNA sequence: TGTGCCAGCAGCTTCGGGACAGCCTTTGAAGAACTGTTTTTT. This encodes CASSFGTAFEELFF.

The chain couples TRBV4-2 to TRBJ2-2; no firm D call. This CDR3 has 14 residues. Per germline, CDR1 LGHNA and CDR2 YNFKEQ. V was pared by 2 bases and J by 6 bases, with 10 bases between. In nucleotides, the CDR3 is TGTGCCAGCAGCCAATTCGCAGGACCCGGGGAGCTGTTTTTT. Amino acid sequence: CASSQFAGPGELFF.

This clonotype appeared a few times. V usage is TRBV6-2 or TRBV6-3 and J usage is TRBJ1-4; 12 bases align to TRBD1. The germline V gene encodes CDR1 MNHEY and CDR2 SVGEGT. CDR3 size: 14 residues. V shed 6 bases, J shed 8 bases, and the junction held 4 bases outside the gene matches. Here the CDR3 DNA reads TGTGCCAGCAGGGGACAGGGGGCGCAAGAAAAACTGTTTTTT. Amino acid sequence: CASRGQGAQEKLFF.

The chain employs TRBV29-1 and TRBJ1-5; 7 bases are shared with TRBD1. The germline V gene has CDR1 SQVTM and CDR2 ANQGSEA. V gave up 7 bases and J gave up 3 bases; unmatched junction bases: 6. The CDR3 consists of 13 residues. The CDR3, as DNA: TGCAGCGCCCTGACAGGGACCAATCAGCCCCAGCATTTT. This sequence encodes CSALTGTNQPQHF.

This clonotype was counted a few times. J is TRBJ2-6 and V is TRBV7-2; the D gene could be TRBD1 or TRBD2 (5 bases each). The CDR3 has 19 residues. Per germline, CDR1 SGHTA and CDR2 FQGNSA. V lost 4 bases and J lost 0, with 19 bases in between. CDR3 sequence: CASSSQSGRISSGANVLTF. The CDR3 nucleotides are TGTGCCAGCAGCTCCCAATCGGGACGGATAAGCTCTGGGGCCAACGTCCTGACTTTC.

There are many counts of this clonotype. This chain connects TRBV6-2 or TRBV6-3 to TRBJ2-1; D might be TRBD1 (5 bases). Germline assignment: CDR1 MNHEY and CDR2 SVGEGT. Trimming took 6 bases from V and 12 from J, leaving 18 bases between them. The CDR3 has 13 amino acids. In DNA, the CDR3 is TGTGCCAGCAGCCCTAACTTCGGTCAGGGGCAGTTCTTC. Protein: CASSPNFGQGQFF.

The chain uses TRBV29-1 and TRBJ1-3; a weak D match, TRBD1 (6 bases). This CDR3 comprises 15 residues. Trimming shortened V by 5 bases and J by 0 bases, and 14 bases separated the two germline ends. Germline V gene sequence: CDR1 SQVTM, CDR2 ANQGSEA. CDR3 region: CSVLDRPLSGNTIYF. CDR3 DNA sequence: TGCAGCGTTCTAGACAGGCCCCTCTCTGGAAACACCATATATTTT.

The rearrangement uses TRBV20-1 and TRBJ2-1; 8 bases line up with TRBD1. The V and J ends lost 2 bases and 3 bases, in that order; junction bases with no gene match: 9. Germline V gene lookup returns CDR1 DFQATT and CDR2 SNEGSKA (reference sequence). The CDR3 spans 16 residues. The CDR3 nucleotides read TGCAGTGCTAGACCGGGAAGGGACAGGTTCTACAATGAGCAGTTCTTC. It yields the protein CSARPGRDRFYNEQFF.

This clonotype showed up just a few times. The chain uses TRBV20-1 and TRBJ2-5; D call uncertain. Germline V gene lookup returns CDR1 DFQATT and CDR2 SNEGSKA (reference sequence). The V end lost 1 base, the J end lost 3 bases, and 12 bases lay between the germline ends. This CDR3 is built from 14 residues. The CDR3 is CSARVAGLEETQYF. In DNA, the CDR3 is TGCAGTGCTAGAGTGGCAGGCCTGGAAGAGACCCAGTACTTC.

This clonotype was detected many times. The rearrangement joins TRBV6-2 or TRBV6-3 to TRBJ1-1; 8 bases align to TRBD1. The germline CDR1 and CDR2 sequences are MNHEY and SVGEGT. With V trimmed by 1 base and J by 7 bases, 5 bases remained unmatched. The CDR3 is 14 residues long. The CDR3 DNA reads as TGTGCCAGCAGTTACTACACAGGGGGTAATGAAGCTTTCTTT. Translation gives CASSYYTGGNEAFF.

The chain is built from TRBV4-1 and TRBJ1-5, with D possibly being TRBD1 (6 bases). The V gene lost 0 bases and the J gene lost 5 bases, with 11 bases spanning the gap. The CDR3 sequence is 15 residues long. CDR1 is MGHRA, CDR2 YSYEKL, per germline. In DNA form, the CDR3 reads TGCGCCAGCAGCCAAGATGGGGCAGGGGATCAGCCCCAGCATTTT. It codes for CASSQDGAGDQPQHF.

This clonotype showed up just a few times. The rearrangement uses TRBV20-1 and TRBJ1-4; 9 bases align to TRBD1. Germline lookup yields CDR1 DFQATT and CDR2 SNEGSKA (reference sequence). The CDR3 extends over 13 amino acids. J lost 8 bases, V lost 7 bases, and 8 bases had no gene match. CDR3 bases: TGCAGTGTTACACAGGGGGCTTGGGAAAAACTGTTTTTT. Translation gives CSVTQGAWEKLFF.

This clonotype has only a few counts. The chain uses TRBV13 and TRBJ2-3; 8 positions agree with TRBD1. V shed 2 bases, J shed 4 bases, and the junction held 5 bases outside the gene matches. The germline V gene encodes CDR1 PRHDT and CDR2 FYEKMQ (reference sequence). The CDR3 extends over 15 amino acids. DNA of the CDR3: TGTGCCAGCAGCTTACCAGGGGGCGCCGCAGATACGCAGTATTTT. Its translation: CASSLPGGAADTQYF. The full variable domain, its missing parts supplied by reference TRBV13 and TRBJ2-3, is AAGVIQSPRHLIKEKRETATLKCYPIPRHDTVYWYQQGPGQDPQFLISFYEKMQSDKGSIPDRFSAQQFSDYHSELNMSSLELGDSALYFCASSLPGGAADTQYFGPGTRLTVL.

This clonotype has just one count. With a much larger clone just one base away, this may be a read error. The gene calls are TRBV19 and TRBJ1-5, with TRBD1 matching over 7 bases. Germline CDR1 is LNHDA and CDR2 is SQIVND (reference sequence). The length of the CDR3 is 15 residues. This chain's CDR3 is CTSHIRDSGNQPQHF. The CDR3 DNA is TGTACCAGTCACATCCGGGACAGCGGCAATCAGCCCCAGCATTTT. Full variable domain (outside the CDR3, taken from reference TRBV19 and TRBJ1-5): DGGITQSPKYLFRKEGQNVTLSCEQNLNHDAMYWYRQDPGQGLRLIYYSQIVNDFQKGDIAEGYSVSREKKESFPLTVTSAQKNPTAFYLCTSHIRDSGNQPQHFGDGTRLSIL.

This clonotype occurred many times. The V call is TRBV9, the J call TRBJ2-7; D may be TRBD1 or TRBD2 (5 bases each). The germline V and J ends were trimmed by 4 bases and 3 bases, with 11 bases remaining between them. The CDR3 totals 13 residues. Germline CDR1 SGDLS, CDR2 YYNGEE. CDR3 sequence reads: CASSYGTRYEQYF. In DNA, the CDR3 is TGTGCCAGCAGCTATGGGACGCGCTACGAGCAGTACTTC.

This clonotype was seen at least ten times. The chain carries TRBV7-2 and TRBJ2-1; TRBD2 matches 8 bases. This CDR3 has 17 residues. Germline assignment: CDR1 SGHTA and CDR2 FQGNSA. Trimming removed 4 bases from V and 2 bases from J; junction bases left unmatched: 10. Here the CDR3 reads CASSSRGGPLPYNEQFF. CDR3 coding DNA: TGTGCCAGCAGCTCACGGGGGGGGCCTTTGCCCTACAATGAGCAGTTCTTC.

Only a few counts were recorded for this clonotype. The chain carries TRBV28 and TRBJ2-6; D gene unclear. CDR1 is MDHEN, CDR2 SYDVKM, per germline. With 2 bases removed from V and 3 bases from J, the gap between germline ends came to 14 bases. CDR3 length: 17 amino acids. CDR3 in DNA: TGTGCCAGCAGTTTAGTAGGTCTCGGGTTTGGGGCCAACGTCCTGACTTTC. Translated, it gives CASSLVGLGFGANVLTF.

The gene calls are TRBV14 and TRBJ1-2; 10 bases are a match to TRBD1. The germline V gene encodes CDR1 SGHDN and CDR2 FVKESK. The CDR3 has 14 residues. Trimming at V came to 2 bases and at J to 6 bases, leaving 3 bases not matched to a gene. DNA of the CDR3: TGTGCCAGCAGCCAAAGACAGGGGGCACATGGCTACACCTTC. It encodes CASSQRQGAHGYTF. The full variable domain, completed using reference TRBV14 and TRBJ1-2, is EAGVTQFPSHSVIEKGQTVTLRCDPISGHDNLYWYRRVMGKEIKFLLHFVKESKQDESGMPNNRFLAERTGGTYSTLKVQPAELEDSGVYFCASSQRQGAHGYTFGSGTRLTVV.

This clonotype came up many times. The chain has TRBV7-8 and TRBJ2-7, with TRBD2 matching over 12 bases. The CDR3 length is 15 residues. CDR1 is SGHVS and CDR2 is FQNEAQ in the germline V gene. The junction had 9 bases not matched to a gene; V was cut back by 5 bases and J by 7 bases. The CDR3 nucleotides read TGTGCCAGCAGCACCCGACTAGCGGGAGAACATGAGCAGTACTTC. Translating gives CASSTRLAGEHEQYF.

This clonotype has a count of ten or more. The chain joins TRBV10-3 to TRBJ1-2; maybe TRBD1 (6 bases). The CDR3 is 15 amino acids. The V and J ends lost 0 bases and 3 bases respectively, with 11 bases between them. Germline-derived CDR1 and CDR2 are ENHRY and SYGVKD. The CDR3 region is CAISESTQGHYGYTF. DNA of the CDR3: TGTGCCATCAGTGAGTCGACACAGGGCCACTATGGCTACACCTTC.

There are many counts of this clonotype. The chain carries TRBV12-3 or TRBV12-4 and TRBJ1-4; TRBD1 matches at 8 bases. J gave up 1 base and V 6 bases, and 4 bases lay outside the gene matches. This CDR3 has 15 residues. The CDR3 spells CASRGQDRTNEKLFF. The CDR3 nucleotides are TGTGCCAGCAGGGGACAGGACCGAACTAATGAAAAACTGTTTTTT.

This clonotype was counted many times. The V gene is TRBV7-2, the J gene TRBJ2-2; no clear D gene. V was trimmed by 2 bases and J by 2 bases, leaving 9 bases between them. The CDR3 contains 15 residues. Germline CDR1 is SGHTA and CDR2 is FQGNSA. Here the CDR3 DNA reads TGTGCCAGCAGCTTATACACTCTTAACACCGGGGAGCTGTTTTTT. Translated: CASSLYTLNTGELFF.

This clonotype was observed a handful of times. The rearrangement links TRBV4-2 to TRBJ1-5, with D unresolved. CDR1 is LGHNA and CDR2 is YNFKEQ in the germline V gene. The CDR3 runs to 18 residues. V was trimmed by 0 bases and J by 6 bases, leaving 21 bases between them. This chain's CDR3 is CASSQDWRKLELPQPQHF. CDR3 bases: TGTGCCAGCAGCCAAGACTGGCGCAAATTAGAACTTCCTCAGCCCCAGCATTTT.